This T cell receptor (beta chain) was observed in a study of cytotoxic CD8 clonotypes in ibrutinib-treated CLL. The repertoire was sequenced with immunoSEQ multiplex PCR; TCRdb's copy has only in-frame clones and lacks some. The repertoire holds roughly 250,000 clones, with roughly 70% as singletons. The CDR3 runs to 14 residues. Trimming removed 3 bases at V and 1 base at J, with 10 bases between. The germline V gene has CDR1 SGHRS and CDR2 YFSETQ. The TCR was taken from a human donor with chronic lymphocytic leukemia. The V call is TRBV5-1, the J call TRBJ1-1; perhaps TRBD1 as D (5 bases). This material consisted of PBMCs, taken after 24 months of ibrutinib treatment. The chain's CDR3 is CASSSMTANTEAFF. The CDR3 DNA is TGCGCCAGCAGCTCAATGACAGCGAACACTGAAGCTTTCTTT.